This record concerns one TCR beta chain sequence. What it binds is unknown. Sequenced by immunoSEQ multiplex PCR; TCRdb stores in-frame clones only, minus some. Among tens of thousands of clones, 92% were seen once, and the ten largest hold under 3.5%. The V gene lost 0 bases and the J gene lost 5 bases, with 19 bases spanning the gap. This CDR3 has 17 amino acids. Germline V gives CDR1 LGHDT, CDR2 YNNKEL (reference sequence). This sample was taken from a study of T cell responses to AZD1222 COVID-19 vaccine. Notes on the study in general: The number of AZD1222 recipients seropositive at baseline was only 5 to 7. Donors skewed white British and female; clonal diversity was possibly underestimated.

Second doses were pooled across both intervals (about 4 or about 12 weeks). This TCR derives from an adult who received the AZD1222 COVID-19 vaccine. The specimen comprised peripheral blood, sampled 28 days after the second AZD1222 dose. The genes are TRBV3-1 (or the pseudogene TRBV3-2) and TRBJ2-5; D uncertain. CDR3 sequence: CASSQDLGLPGAETQYF. CDR3 sequence (DNA): TGTGCCAGCAGCCAAGATCTAGGGCTACCCGGCGCCGAGACCCAGTACTTC.